This T cell receptor beta chain originates from a study of Ad26.COV2.S vaccination and SARS-CoV-2 variants. The data were produced by immunoSEQ multiplex PCR, yet TCRdb's version contains in-frame clones alone and is incomplete. The data show hundreds of thousands of clones, approximately 88% seen once. The CDR3 length is 16 residues. J was trimmed by 2 bases and V by 10 bases; bases with no gene match: 13. Germline-derived CDR1 and CDR2 are ENHRY and SYGVKD. As to treatment: over 15 received Ad26.COV2.S at low or high dose, single or two shots; several received placebo; per-sample allocation not given. The study sampled participants on day 63 after the first vaccine or placebo injection.

Sequences were derived from peripheral blood, sampled in a trial of Ad26.COV2.S vaccine versus placebo. This receptor was obtained from a person aged 18-60 years who received the Ad26.COV2.S COVID-19 vaccine or a placebo. The V gene is TRBV10-3, the J gene TRBJ2-7; 11 bases match TRBD2. The CDR3 protein is CATKIVETSGTYEQYF. In DNA, the CDR3 is TGTGCCACAAAAATCGTGGAGACTAGCGGGACCTACGAGCAGTACTTC.